This T cell receptor beta chain was documented in a study of identical twins. Study results and limitations: In drawing conclusions, the study used cross-sectional statistical analysis and did not follow the same donors. The abundant beta clonotypes from cord blood had fewer insertions, and memory repertoires had none of this.

In its sample, this clonotype was seen a few times. The antigen is not known. This CDR3 contains 14 residues. Trimming stripped 0 bases from V and 4 bases from J, with 7 bases between. Germline CDR1 and CDR2: SEHNR and FQNEAQ (reference sequence). The authors used template switching to add a universal primer site and gave cDNA unique molecular identifiers. TCRdb re-analysed the 5' RACE reads in MiXCR, keeping a single row per CDR3 protein. Among about 530,000 distinct CDR3 sequences listed, around 24% were seen once. The same sample was also studied in work on yellow fever vaccine responses in identical twins.

This receptor was identified in a woman between 18 and 30 years old in good health. What was sequenced was CD4+ T cells sorted from blood. This sequence joins TRBV7-9 and TRBJ1-5, with D unclear. In DNA form, the CDR3 reads TGTGCCAGCAGCTTAGCTGGGCAGAATCAGCCCCAGCATTTT. Translating it yields CASSLAGQNQPQHF.